This T cell receptor beta chain stems from a study of OX40 agonist ivuxolimab in advanced cancers. Concerning the study at large: The costimulatory receptor OX40 (CD134) was targeted by ivuxolimab, a fully human IgG2 agonistic monoclonal antibody. Prior anti-PD-1, anti-PD-L1 or anti-CTLA-4 therapy was permitted, and about 40% of dose-escalation patients had received checkpoint inhibitors. The dose-escalation cohort was 80% to 90% male with a mean age of around 64 years, ranging from about 20 to 80. The paper describes the monotherapy dose-escalation part (N of about 55 patients) of the phase I trial of ivuxolimab. Intravenous ivuxolimab was administered to patients every 2 weeks at six dose levels: 0.01, 0.1, 0.3, 1.5, 3 and 10 mg/kg. The purpose of peripheral TCRbeta sequencing was to test whether ivuxolimab changed TCR sequence diversity and led to clonal T-cell expansion. Partial responses occurred in three dose-escalation patients: two with cutaneous melanoma and one with hepatocellular carcinoma. Of the approximately 53 patients in dose escalation, about 19 had hepatocellular carcinoma, some 15 had melanoma, 9 had renal cell carcinoma and 9 had head and neck cancer.

Measured from the cysteine to the phenylalanine, the CDR3 is 13 residues long. Only the CDR3 DNA stays, 39 bases, in frame from base 1. The germline V and J ends show losses of 8 bases and 7 bases respectively, and no gene match explains 7 bases of the junction. According to the germline V gene (reference sequence), CDR1 reads SEHNR and CDR2 reads FQNEAQ. Turning to this clone: Its antigen has not been determined. Nothing much larger sits one base from this clone, and base qualities are not available.

Overall study results and their limits: After ivuxolimab, more expanded clones were found on average in CD8+ T cells than in CD4+ T cells. In the 0.1-3.0 mg/kg groups, partial responders had among the lowest normalized peripheral clonal expansion, particularly in CD8+ T cells. Antigen specificity was not determined for the clonally expanded peripheral T cells. Low levels of normalized T-cell clonal expansion were also shown by some nonresponding patients. At doses of 0.1 to 3.0 mg/kg, clonal expansion of both CD4+ and CD8+ T cells in blood was seen between baseline and week 6.

Patients with autoimmune disease history or receiving systemic immunosuppression were excluded from the trial. Peripheral blood for TCR sequencing was collected from all dose cohorts at baseline, on cycle 4 day 1, and on cycle 7 day 1. Samples came from an open-label, multicenter, first-in-human phase I dose-escalation trial of ivuxolimab. Adults with locally advanced or metastatic head and neck squamous cell, hepatocellular, melanoma or renal cell carcinoma were enrolled in the trial. Before TCR sequencing, CD4+ T cells and CD8+ T cells from peripheral blood were sorted into separate populations. For sequencing of the TCRbeta CDR3 region, genomic DNA was extracted from the sorted cells. The immunoSEQ Assay was used for sequencing of TCRbeta CDR3 regions. Here the immuneACCESS table is served through TCRdb, limited to in-frame sequences with V and J called. Missing clones are a known gap in these copies; in checked studies unresolved V genes cover under half, and the rest lacks a known reason. The sample includes about 110,000 clones, with under 95% observed a single time. The top ten hold around 0.64% of the sample.

This sequence uses TRBV7-9 and TRBJ1-4, and 7 bases in between align with TRBD1. Sequenced material: CD4+ or CD8+ T cells sorted from blood, taken in a trial of the OX40 agonist ivuxolimab. The receptor's source is an adult with an advanced solid tumor such as melanoma, head and neck, liver or kidney cancer. DNA sequence: TGTGCCAGCCTTGTGACAGGGAGTGAAAAACTGTTTTTT. This yields the protein CASLVTGSEKLFF. Outside the CDR3, residues come from the reference TRBV7-9 and TRBJ1-4 proteins, so the full variable domain is: DTGVSQNPRHKITKRGQNVTFRCDPISEHNRLYWYRQTLGQGPEFLTYFQNEAQLEKSRLLSDRFSAERPKGSFSTLEIQRTEQGDSAMYLCASLVTGSEKLFFGSGTQLSVL.